The T cell receptor beta chain described here comes from a study of T-cell memory formation after mild COVID-19. About the study: The two donors had largely donor-specific TCR clusters.

Note on this clonotype: Its antigen remains unknown.

Whole-study findings and limits: Clones contracting across day 15 to 85 had a balanced CD4/CD8 profile; later expanding clones leaned CD4+. Pre-infection memory harbored some responding clones, suggesting cross-reactive memory joined.

Constant-segment primers served in 5'RACE that generated TCR alpha and TCR beta cDNA libraries bearing sample barcodes and UMIs. TCRdb reprocessed the 5' RACE reads with MiXCR, giving one entry per CDR3 protein. The data contain 40,000 to 60,000 distinct CDR3 sequences, about 7.3% of them singletons. The sequenced sample was PBMCs or a T cell subset sorted from them (not recorded which). The TCR sequence derives from a man younger than 35 who had mild COVID-19 (a few samples of this study predate the infection). Cell type and time point are not known.

CDR3 residues: CASQGYNQPQHF. The CDR3 bases are TGTGCCAGCCAGGGGTACAATCAGCCCCAGCATTTT. The chain carries TRBV7-2 and TRBJ1-5; a possible D gene is TRBD1 (6 bases). Germline CDR1 reads SGHTA; CDR2 reads FQGNSA. The CDR3 runs to 12 residues. Trimming shortened V by 8 bases and J by 3 bases, and 8 bases separated the two germline ends.